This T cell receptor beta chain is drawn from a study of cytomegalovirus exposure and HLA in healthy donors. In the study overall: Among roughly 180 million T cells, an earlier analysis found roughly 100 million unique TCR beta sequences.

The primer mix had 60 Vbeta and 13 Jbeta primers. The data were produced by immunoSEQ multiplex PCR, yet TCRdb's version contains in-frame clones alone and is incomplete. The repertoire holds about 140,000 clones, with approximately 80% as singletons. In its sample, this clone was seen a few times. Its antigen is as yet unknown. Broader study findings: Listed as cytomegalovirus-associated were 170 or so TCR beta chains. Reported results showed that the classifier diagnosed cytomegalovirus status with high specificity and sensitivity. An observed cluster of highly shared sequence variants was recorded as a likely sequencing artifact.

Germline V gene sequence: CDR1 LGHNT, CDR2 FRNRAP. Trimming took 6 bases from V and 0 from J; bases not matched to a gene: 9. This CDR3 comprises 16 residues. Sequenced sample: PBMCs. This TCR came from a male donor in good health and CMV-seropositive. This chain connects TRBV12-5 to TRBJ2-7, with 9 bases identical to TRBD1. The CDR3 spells CASGPPGTGSSYEQYF. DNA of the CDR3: TGTGCTAGTGGCCCTCCCGGGACAGGGAGCTCCTACGAGCAGTACTTC.